This record looks at one T cell receptor (beta chain) sequence and its context. In the original processing: Quantification of nucleated cells was approximated via reference gene primer amplification. Assay: immunoSEQ multiplex PCR; the TCRdb copy retains only in-frame clones and omits some. That table furnishes V, J and clone size, whereas the DNA furnished D and trimming. Found here are about 200,000 clones, roughly 82% of them singletons; the top ten hold 13%. The data are from a study of blood T cell repertoires in COVID-19. Study at large: PBMCs, B-cell-depleted T cells, or T cells provided the cDNA or gDNA that made up the material.

The sequence derives from a human donor in a cohort sampled during active COVID-19. The source material was peripheral blood.

The DNA of the CDR3 is TGTGCCATCAGTGACCCTCAGGGATCCAACCTCAATGAGCAGTTCTTC. It is translated as CAISDPQGSNLNEQFF. This chain uses TRBV10-3 with TRBJ2-1; D possibly corresponds to TRBD1 (5 bases). V was clipped by 3 bases and J by 6 bases, with 18 bases between them. This CDR3 region has 16 residues. CDR1 is ENHRY and CDR2 is SYGVKD in the germline V gene.